This T cell receptor beta chain was observed in a study of T cell changes during pregnancy in multiple sclerosis (dated by TCRdb to 2018 to 2020). Describing the broader study: Changes in the T cell repertoire over the course of pregnancy were examined in this study in women with multiple sclerosis.

As concerns this clone: Its antigen is not yet known. No clone much larger than this one lies a single base away; base qualities are absent.

The library relied on the immunoSEQ multiplex PCR assay. TCRdb provides this immuneACCESS table in a form limited to in-frame rearrangements. Some clones are lacking; in checked studies, under half of them reflect an unresolved V gene, and why the rest are absent is not known. The sample records 65,000 to 85,000 clones, 91% of which are singletons. The ten most abundant clones make up almost 1.5% of the sample. The cysteine opens and the phenylalanine closes a CDR3 of 14 amino acids. Only the CDR3 portion is preserved as DNA: 42 bases, with reading frame beginning at the first base. The V and J ends are trimmed by 5 bases and 0 bases, leaving 10 bases between them. Sequences SGHVS (CDR1) and FNYEAQ (CDR2) are obtained from the germline V gene.

This sequence uses TRBV7-6 and TRBJ1-1; TRBD1 might be the D gene, on 5 matching bases. The sample consisted of peripheral blood, taken in the second trimester of pregnancy. The clonotype was recovered from a female donor with multiple sclerosis, enrolled in a pregnancy study. The nucleotide sequence is TGTGCCAGCAGCACGACAGATATGAACACTGAAGCTTTCTTT. Its amino acids are CASSTTDMNTEAFF.